The subject of this entry is one T cell receptor beta chain. The CDR3 runs 13 residues. The V gene's germline CDR1 is SQVTM and CDR2 ANQGSEA. After removal of 7 bases from V and 11 bases from J, the junction contained 16 bases not matched to a gene. The data were obtained in a study of control samples from healthy donors and cancer patients. The table came from immunoSEQ multiplex PCR; TCRdb's copy has only in-frame clones and leaves some out. The table includes under 130,000 clones, around four fifths detected once. The sequence derives from a woman aged 50 to 60 in good health. The sequenced material came from blood. The chain couples TRBV29-1 to TRBJ1-1, with 7 bases identical to TRBD1. In DNA form, the CDR3 reads TGCAGCGCGAGGGGACAGCTCACCGGCGAGGCTTTCTTT. Protein product: CSARGQLTGEAFF.